This T cell receptor beta chain originates from a study of blood T cells in healthy people across ages (dated by TCRdb to between 2015 and 2017). The study in broad terms: Template switching captured roughly one uniquely barcoded TCR beta cDNA molecule per two T cells in model experiments. Donors of different ages were randomly distributed across sequencing lanes to avoid experimental bias. To track age-related changes in TCR beta repertoire diversity, the study relied on deep sequencing normalized with unique cDNA molecular identifiers. The study analyzed two additional independent replicas of 1 million unique cDNA reads from the same blood draw for two donors, one aged 18 to 30 and one aged 80 or older. Donors were grouped into four age groups: young (average 16 years), middle-aged (39), aged (about 60) and long-lived (over 80). The paper as a whole reports these results and caveats: Compared with the aged group, the long-lived group had more naive CD4+ T cells, fewer expanded clones and increased TCR diversity, suggesting age selection. Observed TCR beta diversity per million T cells fell roughly linearly with age, and a significant reduction was already apparent by age roughly 40. Estimates of total diversity from one million sequenced T cells were regarded as lower bounds and underestimates. Because profiling used bulk unsorted PBMCs, naive and antigen-experienced compartments could not be compared conclusively. Donor CMV infection status was unknown, potentially confounding age-related changes in expanded clonotypes. Observed TCR beta diversity correlated strongly with the percentage of naive T cells measured by flow cytometry.

The approximately 41 donors, aged roughly 6 to 95 years, were systemically healthy Caucasian individuals from Russia. Ten milliliters of peripheral blood were drawn from each donor into EDTA-treated Vacutainer tubes. Ficoll-Paque density-gradient centrifugation was used to isolate PBMCs, with at least 6.5 million obtained per sample. Total RNA was extracted from PBMCs with Trizol reagent, with at least 6 micrograms obtained per sample. The percentages of naive CD45RAhigh/CD27high T cells were determined by flow cytometry on a PBMC aliquot from every donor. V loses 3 bases of germline sequence and J loses 5 bases, and the interval between the two ends is 8 bases. The CDR3 holds 13 amino acids from the cysteine to the phenylalanine. The retained sequence is limited to the CDR3, 39 bases, with the frame set at the first base. The CDR1 and CDR2 encoded by the germline V gene are MNHNS and SASEGT. Libraries were prepared through 5' RACE. Sequenced on an Illumina HiSeq 2500. A second PCR of about 7 to 12 cycles was performed with a sample-barcoded 5' primer and a J-beta primer mix. Each TCR beta cDNA molecule received a unique molecular identifier from a template-switch 5' adaptor carrying 12 random nucleotides. Each sample yielded at least 2.5 million CDR3-containing paired-end reads. First-strand cDNA synthesis was performed from all RNA using the Mint cDNA synthesis kit, with priming by a TRBC-specific oligonucleotide. After uracil-DNA glycosylase treatment, a first 18-cycle PCR used universal primers M1SS and BC2_uni_R on all cDNA. In the original analysis: Normalization of each sample was performed by random selection of 1 million high-quality reads, each carrying a distinct molecular identifier. Instead of being binned into consensus sequences, reads that shared molecular identifiers were thrown out. MiTCR, run with a Q25 quality threshold and the strictest error-elimination algorithm, handled CDR3 identification, clonotype clustering and error correction. Lower-bound total TCR beta diversity was estimated with a nonparametric unseen species model using Euler transformation. TCRdb took the public reads, trimmed them with fastp at Q25, ran MiXCR for clone calling and kept in-frame beta chains. Merged by CDR3 protein, the rows form single entries marked with the most common genes and DNA. TCRdb, not the authors, supplied the V and J calls. The sample includes about 760,000 distinct CDR3 sequences, with approximately 53% observed a single time. In total, the top ten clones hold approximately 24% of the sample.

For this clonotype: Its specific antigen is unknown. Base-call qualities are not available, and no considerably larger clone is one nucleotide away.

Material for sequencing was blood. This receptor was taken from a man aged 40-55 years in good health. This chain joins TRBV6-1 to TRBJ1-5, with no reliable assignment of the D segment. The CDR3 is CASSDSTDQPQHF. The DNA sequence is TGTGCCAGCAGTGATTCTACGGATCAGCCCCAGCATTTT.